The clone carrying this T cell receptor beta chain has a single count. In the study's own analysis: Nucleated cell counts were estimated from reference gene primer amplification. Method: immunoSEQ multiplex PCR; TCRdb's copy keeps in-frame clones and lacks some. V and J calls and clone size are as listed in that table; D and trimming were resolved from the DNA. The sample shows 150,000 to 200,000 clones, 60% to 85% of them seen only once. The data were taken from a study of blood T cell repertoires in COVID-19. Study details: Samples came from the United States, Italy and Spain, spanning acute and convalescent COVID-19. The analysed material was cDNA or gDNA that came from T cells, B-cell-depleted T cells, or PBMCs.

Input material: peripheral blood. The TCR originated in a man aged 55 to 70 with active or convalescent COVID-19.

The CDR3 protein is CASSLAGLSNQPQHF. For the CDR3, the DNA is TGTGCCAGCAGCTTAGCGGGGCTTAGCAATCAGCCCCAGCATTTT. The chain combines TRBV7-2 with TRBJ1-5, with D perhaps matching TRBD1 (5 bases). The germline V gene has CDR1 SGHTA and CDR2 FQGNSA. V lost 0 bases and J lost 0, with 6 bases in between. CDR3 size: 15 residues. The complete variable domain, with remaining parts taken from reference TRBV7-2 and TRBJ1-5, reads GAGVSQSPSNKVTEKGKDVELRCDPISGHTALYWYRQSLGQGLEFLIYFQGNSAPDKSGLPSDRFSAERTGGSVSTLTIQRTQQEDSAVYLCASSLAGLSNQPQHFGDGTRLSIL.